A selection of T cell receptor beta chains follows, all from one sample in a study of shared clonotypes between healthy human individuals. Generated by immunoSEQ multiplex PCR, the TCRdb table keeps only in-frame clones and is missing some. Here the sample spans 900,000 to 1,200,000 clones, around 78% being singletons. The material sequenced was memory CD4+ T cells from PBMCs. Receptor source: a man between 18 and 35 years old in good health. Some clones in this sample may be carry-over from other donors' samples. Each CDR3 is given with its conserved first and last residue. A D gene is named only where the DNA matches it firmly. The size field is filled for only some rows; it gives once, few, many or a size class.

D gene	J gene	clone size	V gene	CDR3 DNA	CDR3 protein
TRBD2	TRBJ2-7	NA	TRBV7-8	TGTGCCAGCAGCCCTGCCCGACCGGGACTAGCGGGTTACTCCTACGAGCAGTACTTC	CASSPARPGLAGYSYEQYF
NA	TRBJ1-1	NA	TRBV6-5	TGTGCCAGCAGTTACGAGGCGAACACTGAAGCTTTCTTT	CASSYEANTEAFF
NA	TRBJ2-5	few	TRBV7-2	TGTGCCAGCAGCTTAGGCGGCGGGAAACGCCAAGAGACCCAGTACTTC	CASSLGGGKRQETQYF
NA	TRBJ2-5	NA	TRBV7-9	TGTGCCAGCAGTCAGAACATCGCCAAAGAGACCCAGTACTTC	CASSQNIAKETQYF
TRBD2	TRBJ2-7	many	TRBV7-9	TGTGCCAGCAGCTTAGGATTGGGGGGAGGGCCGGACGAGCAGTACTTC	CASSLGLGGGPDEQYF
NA	TRBJ2-6	NA	TRBV4-1	TGCGCCAGCAGCTCGACGGGAGGGACAGGGTACTCTGGGGCCAACGTCCTGACTTTC	CASSSTGGTGYSGANVLTF
NA	TRBJ2-2	NA	TRBV2	TGTGCCAGCGGGGGACAGAACACCGGGGAGCTGTTTTTT	CASGGQNTGELFF
NA	TRBJ2-4	NA	TRBV30	TGTGCCTGGAGTACCCGGGGAAACATTCAGTACTTC	CAWSTRGNIQYF
NA	TRBJ2-5	NA	TRBV7-9	TGTGCCAGCAGCCAGCCACGAGCGACCGGGGCCGTAGAGACCCAGTACTTC	CASSQPRATGAVETQYF
TRBD1	TRBJ1-2	NA	TRBV5-5	TGTGCCAGCAGCTCGCGGGACAGTATGTATGCGGGCTACACCTTC	CASSSRDSMYAGYTF
NA	TRBJ2-4	NA	TRBV5-8	TGTGCCAGCAGCTTCCCGGGGGTACGAAACATTCAGTACTTC	CASSFPGVRNIQYF
NA	TRBJ2-3	NA	TRBV4-2	TGTGCCAGCAGCCAGAAGCAGGGAGAGACAGATACGCAGTATTTT	CASSQKQGETDTQYF
TRBD2	TRBJ2-1	many	TRBV15	TGTGCCACCAGCAGAGCGGGGGGGAGAGGCAATGAGCAGTTCTTC	CATSRAGGRGNEQFF
NA	TRBJ2-7	once	TRBV5-1	TGCGCCAGCAGCTTGACAGCCACCTACGAGCAGTACTTC	CASSLTATYEQYF